These 21 T cell receptor beta chains share one sample of origin, sequenced in a study of cytomegalovirus exposure and HLA in healthy donors. The PCR was carried out with 60 Vbeta primers and 13 Jbeta primers. Only in-frame clones appear in the TCRdb table, and some are missing; sequencing was by immunoSEQ multiplex PCR. The data show 120,000 to 150,000 clones, almost 80% seen once. Sequencing used PBMCs. All receptors derive from a woman in her thirties or forties in good health and CMV-seropositive.

V and J are TRBV7-9 and TRBJ1-5; D is unresolved. The germline V gene has CDR1 SEHNR and CDR2 FQNEAQ (reference sequence). With 5 bases removed from V and 7 bases from J, the gap between germline ends came to 9 bases. CDR3 length: 12 amino acids. The CDR3 DNA reads as TGTGCCAGCAGCCCGGGTTTCCAGCCCCAGCATTTT. Translation gives CASSPGFQPQHF. The complete variable domain, with remaining parts taken from reference TRBV7-9 and TRBJ1-5, reads DTGVSQNPRHKITKRGQNVTFRCDPISEHNRLYWYRQTLGQGPEFLTYFQNEAQLEKSRLLSDRFSAERPKGSFSTLEIQRTEQGDSAMYLCASSPGFQPQHFGDGTRLSIL.

The table lists this clone with a few counts. The chain employs TRBV28 and TRBJ2-7; D unresolved. This CDR3 is built from 12 residues. CDR1 MDHEN and CDR2 SYDVKM come from the germline V gene. The V end was cut by 6 bases, the J end by 2 bases, with 8 bases between. DNA for the CDR3: TGTGCCAGCAGCGGAGCCCCCTACGAGCAGTACTTC. Its protein product is CASSGAPYEQYF.

The genes are TRBV6-5 and TRBJ2-2, with D maybe TRBD2 (5 bases). Germline-derived CDR1 and CDR2 are MNHEY and SVGAGI. This CDR3 has 14 amino acids. V dropped 5 bases and J dropped 3 bases, with 10 bases sitting between them. CDR3 DNA: TGTGCCAGCAGTCGTTCGGGGTACACCGGGGAGCTGTTTTTT. The encoded protein is CASSRSGYTGELFF.

This clone was found a few times. The CDR3 nucleotides are TGTGCCAGCAAAGAAGCCCTTAGCTATGGCTACACCTTC. Translated, it gives CASKEALSYGYTF. The rearrangement uses TRBV2 and TRBJ1-2, with unresolved D. Germline V gene data show CDR1 as SNHLY and CDR2 as FYNNEI. This CDR3 comprises 13 residues. V was clipped by 7 bases and J by 4 bases, with 13 bases between them.

This chain uses TRBV11-2 with TRBJ2-1; 11 bases are shared with TRBD2. This CDR3 has 15 amino acids. Germline loops: CDR1 SGHAT, CDR2 FQNNGV. V was pared by 0 bases and J by 10 bases, with 5 bases of the junction left unmatched. The CDR3 loop is CASSLDPGLAGEQFF. CDR3 nucleotides: TGTGCCAGCAGCTTAGATCCCGGACTAGCGGGCGAGCAGTTCTTC.

In its sample, this clone was seen a few times. The CDR3 nucleotides read TGTGCCAGCAGTGAGCTTAGCGGGGGGAACCAAGAGACCCAGTACTTC. Residues: CASSELSGGNQETQYF. The chain couples TRBV6-1 to TRBJ2-5; 10 bases are shared with TRBD2. The germline V gene has CDR1 MNHNS and CDR2 SASEGT. V lost 3 bases and J lost 0; bases outside the gene matches: 4. The CDR3 totals 16 residues.

The chain couples TRBV25-1 to TRBJ1-4; tentative D call: TRBD1 (6 bases). In germline, CDR1 is MGHDK, CDR2 SYGVNS. The V end was cut by 3 bases, the J end by 6 bases, with 14 bases between. The CDR3 contains 15 residues. The CDR3 DNA is TGTGCCAGCAGTGATATTGTACGGACAGATGAAAAACTGTTTTTT. The encoded protein is CASSDIVRTDEKLFF.

The rearrangement links TRBV5-4 to TRBJ1-1, with unresolved D. Trimming removed 3 bases at V and 3 bases at J, with 9 bases between. CDR3 length: 13 residues. Germline values: CDR1 SGHNT, CDR2 YYREEE (reference sequence). CDR3 DNA sequence: TGTGCCAGCAGCTCGGGGTGGGACACTGAAGCTTTCTTT. It encodes CASSSGWDTEAFF. The whole variable domain, remainder taken from reference TRBV5-4 and TRBJ1-1, is ETGVTQSPTHLIKTRGQQVTLRCSSQSGHNTVSWYQQALGQGPQFIFQYYREEENGRGNFPPRFSGLQFPNYSSELNVNALELDDSALYLCASSSGWDTEAFFGQGTRLTVV.

The chain is built from TRBV29-1 and TRBJ1-1; 8 bases align to TRBD1. Trimming at V came to 6 bases and at J to 5 bases, leaving 8 bases not matched to a gene. CDR1 is SQVTM, CDR2 ANQGSEA, per germline. This CDR3 contains 13 residues. The CDR3: CSVFDRGGTEAFF. The CDR3 DNA is TGCAGCGTCTTTGACAGGGGCGGAACTGAAGCTTTCTTT.

Here the CDR3 DNA reads TGTGCCATCAGTGAGTCAGGTTCCAGGGAAGAGACCCAGTACTTC. This codes for CAISESGSREETQYF. The genes are TRBV10-3 and TRBJ2-5; a weak D match, TRBD1 (5 bases). The V and J ends lost 0 bases and 3 bases respectively, with 11 bases between them. The germline V gene encodes CDR1 ENHRY and CDR2 SYGVKD. The CDR3 runs to 15 residues.

This clone was seen a few times. This sequence joins TRBV29-1 and TRBJ1-1; D is unresolved. This CDR3 contains 12 residues. Trimming removed 6 bases from V and 6 bases from J, with 14 bases in between. Germline CDR1 SQVTM, CDR2 ANQGSEA. The CDR3 spells CSVGESRAEAFF. In nucleotides, the CDR3 is TGCAGCGTAGGCGAGTCGAGGGCTGAAGCTTTCTTT.

This chain uses TRBV19 with TRBJ2-3, with 16 nucleotides matching TRBD2. Germline V gene data show CDR1 as LNHDA and CDR2 as SQIVND (reference sequence). The CDR3 extends over 16 amino acids. Unmatched junction bases numbered 1, after V lost 4 bases and J lost 3 bases. The DNA of the CDR3 is TGTGCCAGTAGTACGGGACTAGCGGGGGGGACAGATACGCAGTATTTT. Translating gives CASSTGLAGGTDTQYF. Drawing the rest from reference TRBV19 and TRBJ2-3, the complete variable domain is DGGITQSPKYLFRKEGQNVTLSCEQNLNHDAMYWYRQDPGQGLRLIYYSQIVNDFQKGDIAEGYSVSREKKESFPLTVTSAQKNPTAFYLCASSTGLAGGTDTQYFGPGTRLTVL.

This chain links TRBV5-6 with TRBJ1-2, with 7 bases that match TRBD1. The V and J ends lost 5 bases and 8 bases, in that order; junction bases with no gene match: 9. The V gene's germline CDR1 is SGHDT and CDR2 YYEEEE. CDR3 length: 13 residues. The CDR3: CASSGTASRGYTF. The CDR3 nucleotides read TGTGCCAGCAGTGGGACAGCTAGTCGCGGCTACACCTTC.

V usage is TRBV28 and J usage is TRBJ2-2; D is perhaps TRBD1 (5 bases). This CDR3 contains 15 residues. Between the trimmed V and J ends, which lost 2 bases and 2 bases, there was a span of 9 bases. CDR1 and CDR2 from the germline V gene are MDHEN and SYDVKM. The chain's CDR3 is CASSLLRTNTGELFF. The CDR3 DNA follows: TGTGCCAGCAGTTTACTCCGGACAAACACCGGGGAGCTGTTTTTT.

This clone has a handful of counts. The J gene is TRBJ2-7, the V gene TRBV5-1; 8 positions agree with TRBD1. The CDR3 consists of 16 residues. V shed 3 bases and J 1 base; nucleotides not matched to a gene: 9. Germline V lookup: CDR1 SGHRS, CDR2 YFSETQ. The CDR3: CASSSRTGISSYEQYF. CDR3 sequence (DNA): TGCGCCAGCAGCTCCAGGACAGGGATTTCTTCCTACGAGCAGTACTTC. Variable domain in full (rest from reference TRBV5-1 and TRBJ2-7): KAGVTQTPRYLIKTRGQQVTLSCSPISGHRSVSWYQQTPGQGLQFLFEYFSETQRNKGNFPGRFSGRQFSNSRSEMNVSTLELGDSALYLCASSSRTGISSYEQYFGPGTRLTVT.

The J gene is TRBJ1-1, the V gene TRBV9, with D perhaps matching TRBD1 (6 bases). The germline V gene has CDR1 SGDLS and CDR2 YYNGEE. The CDR3 consists of 13 residues. V shed 5 bases and J shed 4 bases, with 12 bases lying between them. CDR3 in DNA: TGTGCCAGCAGGAGGGGGGAGGGCACTGAAGCTTTCTTT. The encoded protein is CASRRGEGTEAFF.

The chain links TRBV27 to TRBJ2-3; 7 bases fit TRBD1. Trimming removed 2 bases from V and 7 bases from J; junction bases left unmatched: 12. The CDR3 spans 16 residues. Germline CDR1 MNHEY, CDR2 SMNVEV (reference sequence). The DNA of the CDR3 is TGTGCCAGCAGTTTAGTGGGACAGACAGGGCGGAATACGCAGTATTTT. Protein product: CASSLVGQTGRNTQYF.

This chain connects TRBV30 to TRBJ2-7; D possibly corresponds to TRBD1 (6 bases). The germline V gene has CDR1 GTSNPN and CDR2 SVGIG (reference sequence). V lost 4 bases to trimming and J lost 4 bases, with 17 bases between them. This CDR3 region has 14 residues. The CDR3 DNA sequence: TGTGCCTGGAAAAATGGGCAGGGGATGTACGAGCAGTACTTC. Protein: CAWKNGQGMYEQYF.

This rearrangement joins TRBV19 to TRBJ2-5; 7 bases are a match to TRBD2. The CDR3 is made up of 15 amino acids. Trimming cost V 9 bases and J 2 bases; bases outside gene matches: 12. The germline gives CDR1 LNHDA, CDR2 SQIVND (reference sequence). The CDR3 is CARCDAPSGQETQYF. The CDR3 nucleotides are TGTGCCAGATGTGATGCCCCTAGCGGACAAGAGACCCAGTACTTC. Variable domain in full (rest from reference TRBV19 and TRBJ2-5): DGGITQSPKYLFRKEGQNVTLSCEQNLNHDAMYWYRQDPGQGLRLIYYSQIVNDFQKGDIAEGYSVSREKKESFPLTVTSAQKNPTAFYLCARCDAPSGQETQYFGPGTRLLVL.

The chain uses TRBV6-1 and TRBJ2-2, with a tentative D call TRBD1 (6 bases). Trimming left V 0 bases short and J 0 bases short, with 11 bases between. The CDR3 is 17 residues long. Germline lookup yields CDR1 MNHNS and CDR2 SASEGT. CDR3 protein: CASSEAVYRANTGELFF. In nucleotides, the CDR3 is TGTGCCAGCAGTGAAGCGGTTTACAGGGCGAACACCGGGGAGCTGTTTTTT.

The rearrangement links TRBV6-1 to TRBJ1-5; the D gene is possibly TRBD1 (5 bases). Germline V CDR1 and CDR2: MNHNS, SASEGT. CDR3 length: 15 residues. The V end was cut by 3 bases, the J end by 5 bases, with 14 bases between. The CDR3 here is CASSDDGRGYQPQHF. DNA for the CDR3: TGTGCCAGCAGTGACGACGGGAGGGGCTATCAGCCCCAGCATTTT.